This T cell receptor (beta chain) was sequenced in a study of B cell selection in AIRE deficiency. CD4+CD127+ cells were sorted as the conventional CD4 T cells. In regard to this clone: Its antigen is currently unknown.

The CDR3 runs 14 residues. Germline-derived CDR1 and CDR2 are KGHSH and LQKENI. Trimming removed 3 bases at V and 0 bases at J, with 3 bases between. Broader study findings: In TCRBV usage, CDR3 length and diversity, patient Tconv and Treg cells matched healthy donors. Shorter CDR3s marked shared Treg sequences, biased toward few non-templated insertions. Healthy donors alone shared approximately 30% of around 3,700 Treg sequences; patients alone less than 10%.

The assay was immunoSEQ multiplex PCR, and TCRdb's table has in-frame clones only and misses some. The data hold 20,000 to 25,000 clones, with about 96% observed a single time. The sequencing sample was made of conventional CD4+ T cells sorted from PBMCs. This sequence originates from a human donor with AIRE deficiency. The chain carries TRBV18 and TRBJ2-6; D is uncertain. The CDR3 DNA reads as TGTGCCAGCTCACCTTCCTCTGGGGCCAACGTCCTGACTTTC. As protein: CASSPSSGANVLTF.